The present entry profiles one TCR beta chain with its context. Its antigen is undetermined. For less than eleven days, around 91,000 sorted CD4+ cells grew with T cell-depleted PBMCs and CEF. The entry originates in a study of CD4 T cells in relation to SARS-CoV-2 and coronaviruses. Study background: Convalescent patients were fewer than 10 males and a handful of females; two were Hispanic.

Germline lookup yields CDR1 SGDLS and CDR2 YYNGEE. The CDR3 length is 15 residues. The V gene lost 0 bases and the J gene lost 6 bases, with 12 bases spanning the gap. Measured with immunoSEQ multiplex PCR; TCRdb has only the in-frame clones, and not every one. The table lists 35,000 or so clones, around 85% of them singletons. The study, taken as a whole, reports: The assay detects memory recall responses, not culture-primed primary responses.

The sequenced sample was naive CD4+ T cells from PBMCs, cultured in vitro. Noted subset: naive CD4+ T cells isolated by negative enrichment. This sequence joins TRBV9 and TRBJ2-2, with D unclear. The clonotype comes from an adult with COVID-19. The CDR3 sequence: CASSVATDPPGELFF. Here the CDR3 DNA reads TGTGCCAGCAGCGTAGCTACAGACCCGCCCGGGGAGCTGTTTTTT.